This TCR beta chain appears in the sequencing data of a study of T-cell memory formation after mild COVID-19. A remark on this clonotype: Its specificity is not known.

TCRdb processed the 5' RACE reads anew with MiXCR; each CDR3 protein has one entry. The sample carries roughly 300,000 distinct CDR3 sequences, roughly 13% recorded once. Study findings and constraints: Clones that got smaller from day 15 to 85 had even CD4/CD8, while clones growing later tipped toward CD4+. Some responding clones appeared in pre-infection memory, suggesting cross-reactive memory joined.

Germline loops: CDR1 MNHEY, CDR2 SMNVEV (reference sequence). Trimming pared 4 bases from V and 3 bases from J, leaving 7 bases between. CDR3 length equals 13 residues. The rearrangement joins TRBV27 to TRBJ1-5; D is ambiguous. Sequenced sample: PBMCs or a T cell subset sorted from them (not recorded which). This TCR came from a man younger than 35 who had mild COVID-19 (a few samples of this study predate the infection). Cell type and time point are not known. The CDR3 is CASSWGYNQPQHF. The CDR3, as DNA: TGTGCCAGCAGTTGGGGTTACAATCAGCCCCAGCATTTT.